One T cell receptor (beta chain) is described in this entry. Libraries were prepared by immunoSEQ multiplex PCR; TCRdb keeps only in-frame clonotypes and omits some of them. Of around 68,000 clones listed, 83% were seen once; the top ten hold approximately 15%. This specimen comes from a study of control samples from healthy donors and cancer patients. The CDR3 extends over 18 amino acids. The V and J ends lost 0 bases and 2 bases, in that order; junction bases with no gene match: 4. Germline loops: CDR1 KGHSH, CDR2 LQKENI. The clonotype was recovered from a man between 60 and 70 years old in good health. Sequenced material: blood. The J gene is TRBJ2-2, the V gene TRBV18, with 12 bases fitting TRBD2. The CDR3: CASSPPLAGGPNTGELFF. CDR3 in DNA: TGTGCCAGCTCACCACCTCTAGCGGGAGGGCCAAACACCGGGGAGCTGTTTTTT.